Given below is one T cell receptor beta chain in context. This clone was found a few times. Which antigen it targets is not known. Within one base of it there is no much larger clone, and no base qualities were kept. The CDR3, from cysteine to phenylalanine, totals 12 residues. Of the read, only the CDR3 DNA is kept; its 36 bases are in frame from base 1. As encoded in the germline V gene, CDR1 is WSHSY while CDR2 is SAAADI. Trimming removed 3 bases from V and 7 bases from J, leaving 10 bases between the germline ends. The study tested focal radiation therapy combined with CTLA-4 blockade (ipilimumab) in patients with chemo-refractory metastatic non-small-cell lung cancer. The sample belongs to a study of radiotherapy plus CTLA-4 blockade in lung cancer (dated by TCRdb to between 2017 and 2018). In the study overall: Objective responses occurred in 18% of enrolled patients, and around 30% achieved disease control. What the study reported, not specific to this receptor: After treatment with radiotherapy and ipilimumab, TCR clones that came from tumors expanded in the peripheral blood. Increased serum interferon-beta after radiation, together with early dynamic changes in blood T cell clones, were reported to be the strongest predictors of response.

Library construction relied on the immunoSEQ multiplex PCR assay. TCRdb's version of the immuneACCESS table is confined to in-frame rearrangements and falls short of the full clone set. An unresolved V gene accounts for under half of the shortfall where checked; the remainder is of unknown origin. The sample contains some 90,000 clones, over 80% of them found a single time. Roughly 0.8% of the sample goes to the ten largest clones. The sample consisted of peripheral blood, taken from a patient treated with radiotherapy plus ipilimumab. The V and J genes are TRBV10-2 and TRBJ2-7; a tentative D match to TRBD2 spans 5 bases. The TCR was taken from a human donor with non-small cell lung cancer who had stable disease on radiotherapy plus ipilimumab. The CDR3 in this case is CASSERRGEQYF. The DNA sequence reads TGCGCCAGCAGTGAACGCCGGGGAGAGCAGTACTTC.